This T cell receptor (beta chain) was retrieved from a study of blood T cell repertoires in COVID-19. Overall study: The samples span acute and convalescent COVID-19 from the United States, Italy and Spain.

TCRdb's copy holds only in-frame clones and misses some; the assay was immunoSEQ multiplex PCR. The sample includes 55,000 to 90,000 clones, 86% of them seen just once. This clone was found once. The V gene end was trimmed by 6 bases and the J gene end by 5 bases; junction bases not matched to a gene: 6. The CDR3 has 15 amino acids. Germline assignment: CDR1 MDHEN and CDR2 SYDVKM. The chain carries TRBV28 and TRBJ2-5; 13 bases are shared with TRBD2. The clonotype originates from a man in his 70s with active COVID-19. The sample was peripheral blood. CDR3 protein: CASSAGTSGKETQYF. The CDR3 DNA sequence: TGTGCCAGCAGCGCCGGGACTAGCGGGAAGGAGACCCAGTACTTC.